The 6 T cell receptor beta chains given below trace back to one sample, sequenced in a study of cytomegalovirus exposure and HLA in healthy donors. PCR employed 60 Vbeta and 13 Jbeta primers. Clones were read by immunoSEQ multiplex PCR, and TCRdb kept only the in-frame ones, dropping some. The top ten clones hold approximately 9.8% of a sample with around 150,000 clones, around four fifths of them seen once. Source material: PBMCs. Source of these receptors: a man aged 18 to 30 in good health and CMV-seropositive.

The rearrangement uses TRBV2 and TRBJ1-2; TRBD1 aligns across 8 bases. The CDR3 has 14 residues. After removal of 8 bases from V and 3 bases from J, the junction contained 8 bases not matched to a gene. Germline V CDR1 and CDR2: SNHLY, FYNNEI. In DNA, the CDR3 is TGTGCCAGCCAAGGCGGACAGGGCGACTATGGCTACACCTTC. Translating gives CASQGGQGDYGYTF.

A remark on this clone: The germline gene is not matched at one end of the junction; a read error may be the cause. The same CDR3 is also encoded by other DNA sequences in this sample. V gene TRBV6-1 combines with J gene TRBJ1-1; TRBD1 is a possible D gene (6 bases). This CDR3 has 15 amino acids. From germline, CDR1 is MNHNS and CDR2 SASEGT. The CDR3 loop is CASSQTGHLNTEAFF. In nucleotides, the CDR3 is TGTGCCAGCAGCCAGACGGGACACTTGAACACTGAAGCCTTCTTT.

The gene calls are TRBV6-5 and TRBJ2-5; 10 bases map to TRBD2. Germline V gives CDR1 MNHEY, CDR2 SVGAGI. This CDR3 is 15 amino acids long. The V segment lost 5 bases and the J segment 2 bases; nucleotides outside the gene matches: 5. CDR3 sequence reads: CASSHGLADQETQYF. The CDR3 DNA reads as TGTGCCAGCAGTCACGGACTAGCGGATCAAGAGACCCAGTACTTC.

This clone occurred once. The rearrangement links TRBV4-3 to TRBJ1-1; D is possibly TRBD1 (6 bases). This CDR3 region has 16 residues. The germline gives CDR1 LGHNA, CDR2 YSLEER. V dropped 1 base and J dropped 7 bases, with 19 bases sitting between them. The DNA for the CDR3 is TGCGCCAGCAGCCAAGTCGGAGGGGGGGTGGGGGTTGAAGCTTTCTTT. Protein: CASSQVGGGVGVEAFF.

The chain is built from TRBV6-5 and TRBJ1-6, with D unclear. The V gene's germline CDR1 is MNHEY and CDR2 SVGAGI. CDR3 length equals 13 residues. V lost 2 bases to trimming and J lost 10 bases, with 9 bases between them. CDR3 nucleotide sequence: TGTGCCAGCAGTTACGACCGGGGATCACCCCTCCACTTT. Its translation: CASSYDRGSPLHF.

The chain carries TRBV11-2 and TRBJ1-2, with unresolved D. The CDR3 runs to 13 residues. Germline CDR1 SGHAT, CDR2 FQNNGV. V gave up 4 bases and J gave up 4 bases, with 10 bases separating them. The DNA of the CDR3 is TGTGCCAGCAGCTCTCCCTCACTCTATGGCTACACCTTC. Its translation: CASSSPSLYGYTF.